The TCR beta chain described here comes from a study of glioma-infiltrating T cells. Study observations and caveats: Non-neoplastic patients had below-expected tissue-blood divergence, while all gliomas exceeded expectation. A blood CDR3 motif signature was depleted in highly divergent patients.

CDR3 length: 14 amino acids. Looked up from germline, CDR1 is MNHNS and CDR2 is SASEGT. On this clonotype itself: Its antigen is undetermined. This may be a read error: a much more frequent sequence differs by one nucleotide.

TCR alpha and beta CDR3 regions were amplified from RNA using iRepertoire nested multiplex PCR. TCRdb fed the multiplex PCR reads into MiXCR, producing one record per CDR3 protein. This sample has 400,000 or so distinct CDR3 sequences, with roughly two fifths found just once. This sequence originates from a human donor with low-grade glioma or glioblastoma, undergoing nonglioma brain surgery, or in good health (not recorded which). Sequencing was performed on glioma tissue, nonneoplastic brain tissue, or PBMCs (not recorded which). This sequence joins TRBV6-1 and TRBJ2-1; TRBD2 agrees at 9 bases. The CDR3 spells CASRGTSFANERFF. The CDR3 nucleotides are TGTGCCAGTCGAGGGACTAGCTTTGCCAATGAGCGGTTCTTC.